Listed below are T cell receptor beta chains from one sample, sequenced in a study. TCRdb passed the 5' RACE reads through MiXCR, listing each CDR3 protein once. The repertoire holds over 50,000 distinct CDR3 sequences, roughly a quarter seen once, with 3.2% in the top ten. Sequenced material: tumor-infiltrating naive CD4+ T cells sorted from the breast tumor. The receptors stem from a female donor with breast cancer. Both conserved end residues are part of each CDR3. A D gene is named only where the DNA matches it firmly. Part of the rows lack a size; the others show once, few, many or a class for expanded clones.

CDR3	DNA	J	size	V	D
CASSPQGAGGYTF	TGTGCCAGCAGCCCCCAGGGGGCAGGGGGCTACACCTTC	TRBJ1-2	few	TRBV9	TRBD1
CASSLGRNTEAFF	TGCGCCAGCAGCTTGGGAAGGAACACTGAAGCTTTCTTT	TRBJ1-1	many	TRBV5-1	NA
CASSTQGRGFAEQYF	TGTGCCAGCAGTACACAGGGTCGGGGATTTGCCGAGCAGTACTTC	TRBJ2-7	few	TRBV28	NA
CSAERTGFSGYYEQYF	TGCAGTGCGGAGAGGACTGGTTTTTCGGGGTACTACGAGCAGTACTTC	TRBJ2-7	NA	TRBV20-1	NA
CASSRTGSNEAFF	TGTGCCAGCAGCCGGACAGGGTCCAACGAAGCTTTCTTT	TRBJ1-1	NA	TRBV7-2	TRBD1
CASSERGLGDIQYF	TGTGCCAGCAGTGAAAGGGGGCTCGGGGACATTCAGTACTTC	TRBJ2-4	once	TRBV6-1	TRBD1
CASSLESRQPQHF	TGTGCCAGCAGCTTAGAGAGTCGCCAGCCCCAGCATTTT	TRBJ1-5	few	TRBV7-2	NA
CASRETSGKVTDTQYF	TGTGCCAGCAGGGAAACTAGCGGGAAGGTTACAGATACGCAGTATTTT	TRBJ2-3	NA	TRBV28	TRBD2
CASSLGQGEGNLPQHF	TGTGCCAGCAGCTTAGGTCAGGGTGAGGGCAATCTGCCCCAGCATTTT	TRBJ1-5	NA	TRBV7-9	NA
CASSFGSAGGETQYF	TGCGCCAGCAGCTTCGGATCAGCGGGAGGGGAGACCCAGTACTTC	TRBJ2-5	NA	TRBV5-1	TRBD2
CASGYSTLRGGDGFGQPQHF	TGTGCCAGCGGTTACTCGACCTTGAGGGGGGGCGACGGGTTTGGTCAGCCCCAGCATTTT	TRBJ1-5	NA	TRBV6-2/TRBV6-3	NA
CASSQEFGGQGYNEQFF	TGCGCCAGCAGCCAAGAGTTCGGGGGACAGGGGTACAATGAGCAGTTCTTC	TRBJ2-1	few	TRBV4-1	TRBD1
CASSRGGTGMNEQFF	TGTGCCAGCAGTCGTGGGGGGACAGGGATGAATGAGCAGTTCTTC	TRBJ2-1	NA	TRBV6-2/TRBV6-3	TRBD1
CASSYSTVNTEAFF	TGTGCCAGCAGTTACTCGACAGTGAACACTGAAGCTTTCTTT	TRBJ1-1	NA	TRBV6-5	NA
CASSQDRSGEQYF	TGTGCCAGCAGCCAAGATCGGAGCGGCGAGCAGTACTTC	TRBJ2-7	few	TRBV3-1	NA
CASSPRQYQPQHF	TGCGCCAGCAGCCCCAGACAGTATCAGCCCCAGCATTTT	TRBJ1-5	few	TRBV4-1	NA
CASSKKGGGTFF	TGTGCCAGCAGCAAAAAAGGGGGGGGAACTTTCTTT	TRBJ1-1	many	TRBV6-5	NA
CASSLRERGATDTQYF	TGCGCCAGCAGCCTTCGCGAACGGGGGGCCACAGATACGCAGTATTTT	TRBJ2-3	NA	TRBV5-1	NA
CASSLGTPEEKLFF	TGTGCCAGCAGCTTAGGGACCCCGGAGGAAAAACTGTTTTTT	TRBJ1-4	NA	TRBV7-9	NA
CASSRRLATADTQYF	TGTGCCAGCAGCCGGAGACTAGCAACCGCAGATACGCAGTATTTT	TRBJ2-3	few	TRBV3-1	TRBD2